This TCR beta chain was identified during a study of shared T cell receptors in the human thymus. Generated by immunoSEQ multiplex PCR, the TCRdb table keeps only in-frame clones and is missing some. The table lists approximately 580,000 clones, roughly 74% of them singletons, with about 0.013% in the top ten. The CDR3 extends over 17 amino acids. Trimming shortened V by 0 bases and J by 0 bases, and 13 bases separated the two germline ends. CDR1 is SGHRS, CDR2 YFSETQ, per germline. This same sample was also part of a study on human thymus T cells. That report notes: There were highly overlapping thymic repertoires among unrelated individuals, as related research reported.

Sequencing was done on a sample of thymocytes. The clonotype comes from a boy younger than two with a congenital heart defect. The V and J genes are TRBV5-1 and TRBJ2-1; D may be TRBD2 (5 bases). The CDR3 coding sequence is TGCGCCAGCAGCTTGGTATTAGCGTCTAGCTCCTACAATGAGCAGTTCTTC. Translation: CASSLVLASSSYNEQFF.